Shown below are 13 T cell receptor beta chains from a single sample sequenced in a study of blood T cell repertoires in COVID-19. Sequencing used immunoSEQ multiplex PCR; TCRdb keeps in-frame clones, though not all of them. The data contain 85,000 to 110,000 clones, approximately 87% of them singletons. The sequencing input was peripheral blood. The receptor set was obtained from a human donor in a cohort sampled during active or convalescent COVID-19.

This chain joins TRBV7-9 and TRBJ1-2, with TRBD1 as a possible D gene (6 bases). The V end lost 1 base, the J end lost 4 bases, and 13 bases lay between the germline ends. The germline CDR1 and CDR2 sequences are SEHNR and FQNEAQ (reference sequence). The CDR3 has 15 amino acids. CDR3 amino acids: CASSLGGGQGYGYTF. The CDR3 nucleotides are TGTGCCAGCAGCTTAGGCGGGGGGCAAGGCTATGGCTACACCTTC. The whole variable domain, filled in from reference TRBV7-9 and TRBJ1-2, reads DTGVSQNPRHKITKRGQNVTFRCDPISEHNRLYWYRQTLGQGPEFLTYFQNEAQLEKSRLLSDRFSAERPKGSFSTLEIQRTEQGDSAMYLCASSLGGGQGYGYTFGSGTRLTVV.

The V call is TRBV24-1, the J call TRBJ2-3; 7 nucleotides align to TRBD2. V was pared by 4 bases and J by 2 bases, with 14 bases of the junction left unmatched. The CDR3 totals 18 residues. Germline lookup yields CDR1 KGHDR and CDR2 SFDVKD. The CDR3 reads CATSDPLASGGLTDTQYF. Here the CDR3 DNA reads TGTGCCACCAGTGACCCCCTCGCTAGCGGAGGGCTCACAGATACGCAGTATTTT.

The chain combines TRBV11-3 with TRBJ2-7; TRBD1 matches at 8 bases. V was pared by 1 base and J by 3 bases, with 8 bases of the junction left unmatched. The germline V gene has CDR1 SGHNT and CDR2 YENEEA. This CDR3 has 16 amino acids. CDR3 nucleotides: TGTGCCAGCAGCTTAGGCACAGGGGGTGGGGGCTACGAGCAGTACTTC. This translates into CASSLGTGGGGYEQYF. Full variable domain (outside the CDR3, taken from reference TRBV11-3 and TRBJ2-7): EAGVVQSPRYKIIEKKQPVAFWCNPISGHNTLYWYLQNLGQGPELLIRYENEEAVDDSQLPKDRFSAERLKGVDSTLKIQPAELGDSAVYLCASSLGTGGGGYEQYFGPGTRLTVT.

The V and J genes are TRBV30 and TRBJ2-3; 11 bases line up with TRBD2. CDR1 and CDR2 from the germline V gene are GTSNPN and SVGIG (reference sequence). This CDR3 comprises 13 residues. V shed 6 bases and J 4 bases; nucleotides not matched to a gene: 3. In DNA form, the CDR3 reads TGTGCCTGTAGCGGGGGGGTGGCAGATACGCAGTATTTT. It translates to CACSGGVADTQYF.

The chain links TRBV29-1 to TRBJ2-1; D is uncertain. CDR3 length: 12 amino acids. CDR1 and CDR2 (germline): SQVTM, ANQGSEA. Trimming took 0 bases from V and 5 from J, leaving 5 bases between them. CDR3 DNA: TGCAGCGTTGAAGAAATAGACAATGAGCAGTTCTTC. Its translation is CSVEEIDNEQFF.

V gene TRBV7-3 combines with J gene TRBJ2-7, with D perhaps TRBD2 (6 bases). Germline CDR1 reads SGHTA; CDR2 reads FQGTGA. Trimming stripped 5 bases from V and 9 bases from J, with 17 bases between. CDR3 length: 13 residues. The DNA of the CDR3 is TGTGCCAGCAGCGTTAATAAATGGGGAGGGCAGTACTTC. Its translation is CASSVNKWGGQYF.

The rearrangement links TRBV7-2 to TRBJ1-2, with TRBD1 matching 8 bases. This CDR3 has 14 amino acids. Losses at the gene ends were 5 bases for V and 5 bases for J; bases not matched to a gene: 7. Germline loops: CDR1 SGHTA, CDR2 FQGNSA. The CDR3 spells CASSADRGSYGYTF. DNA of the CDR3: TGTGCCAGCAGCGCCGACAGGGGATCATATGGCTACACCTTC.

This clone came up once. The chain uses TRBV4-1 and TRBJ1-5; D is perhaps TRBD1 (5 bases). Germline V gives CDR1 MGHRA, CDR2 YSYEKL. The V end lost 4 bases, the J end lost 2 bases, and 15 bases lay between the germline ends. The length of the CDR3 is 16 residues. The CDR3 region is CASSLTGGLGNQPQHF. The CDR3 bases are TGCGCCAGCAGCCTTACCGGGGGACTCGGCAATCAGCCCCAGCATTTT.

The V gene is TRBV2, the J gene TRBJ2-3; tentatively, D is TRBD2 (6 bases). CDR3 length equals 15 residues. Germline V gene lookup returns CDR1 SNHLY and CDR2 FYNNEI. The V end was cut by 7 bases, the J end by 2 bases, with 16 bases between. The CDR3 nucleotides are TGTGCCAGCAAGCTCGAGGCGGGGCCCACAGATACGCAGTATTTT. Protein sequence: CASKLEAGPTDTQYF.

The chain carries TRBV3-1 (or the pseudogene TRBV3-2) and TRBJ2-2; D unresolved. Germline lookup yields CDR1 LGHDT and CDR2 YNNKEL (reference sequence). The CDR3 totals 15 residues. V dropped 0 bases and J dropped 1 base, with 6 bases sitting between them. The CDR3 sequence: CASSQDNRNTGELFF. DNA of the CDR3: TGTGCCAGCAGCCAAGATAACAGGAACACCGGGGAGCTGTTTTTT.

The rearrangement uses TRBV18 and TRBJ1-5; possible D gene TRBD1, 6 bases. CDR3 length: 15 amino acids. Trimming removed 3 bases from V and 4 bases from J, with 13 bases in between. Germline CDR1 is KGHSH and CDR2 is LQKENI. In nucleotides, the CDR3 is TGTGCCAGCTCACCGGGAAACAGGGATAATCAGCCCCAGCATTTT. It specifies CASSPGNRDNQPQHF.

On this clone itself: The identical CDR3 is also encoded by other nucleotide sequences in the sample. The rearrangement joins TRBV5-1 to TRBJ1-1; D is possibly TRBD1 (5 bases). This CDR3 spans 13 amino acids. V lost 2 bases and J 1 base, leaving 6 bases between the germline ends. Germline V gene lookup returns CDR1 SGHRS and CDR2 YFSETQ. CDR3 in amino acids: CASSFTGNTEAFF. CDR3 sequence (DNA): TGCGCCAGCAGCTTCACAGGGAACACTGAAGCTTTCTTT.

V usage is TRBV20-1 and J usage is TRBJ2-1; D is ambiguous. Germline CDR1 and CDR2: DFQATT and SNEGSKA (reference sequence). V was trimmed by 7 bases and J by 12 bases, leaving 16 bases between them. The CDR3 consists of 11 residues. The CDR3: CSVRRLGGQFF. The CDR3 coding sequence is TGCAGTGTCAGACGGCTAGGTGGGCAGTTCTTC.